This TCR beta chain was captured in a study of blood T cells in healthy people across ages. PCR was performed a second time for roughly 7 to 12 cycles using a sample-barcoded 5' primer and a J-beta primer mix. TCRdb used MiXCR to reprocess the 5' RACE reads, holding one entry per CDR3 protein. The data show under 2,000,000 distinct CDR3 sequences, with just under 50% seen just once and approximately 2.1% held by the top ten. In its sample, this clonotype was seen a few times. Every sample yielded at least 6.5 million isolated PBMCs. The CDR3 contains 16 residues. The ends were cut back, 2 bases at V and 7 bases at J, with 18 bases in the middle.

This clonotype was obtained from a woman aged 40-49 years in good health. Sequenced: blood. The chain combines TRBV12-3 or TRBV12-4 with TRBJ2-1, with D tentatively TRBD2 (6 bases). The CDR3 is CASSLRGRSGGNEQFF. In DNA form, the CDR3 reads TGTGCCAGCAGTTTAAGGGGCAGGTCCGGGGGAAATGAGCAGTTCTTC.